This T cell receptor (beta chain) was retrieved from a study of T cell responses to AZD1222 COVID-19 vaccine. The method was immunoSEQ multiplex PCR; TCRdb's version includes in-frame clones alone and lacks a portion of them. This sample has 70,000 to 100,000 clones, with approximately 90% found just once. Study results and caveats: Sampling that yielded the repertoires occurred only after the peak T cell response.

Germline V gene lookup returns CDR1 SGHDT and CDR2 YYEEEE. The CDR3 is 14 residues long. The V end lost 5 bases, the J end lost 1 base, and 12 bases lay between the germline ends. About this clone: Its antigen is unidentified.

The sequenced sample was peripheral blood, obtained 28 days after the second AZD1222 dose. The chain is built from TRBV5-6 and TRBJ1-1; D possibly corresponds to TRBD1 (6 bases). The origin of this receptor is an adult who received the AZD1222 COVID-19 vaccine. In nucleotides, the CDR3 is TGTGCCAGCAGGGTGACAGGACAGAACACTGAAGCTTTCTTT. Translation gives CASRVTGQNTEAFF.